These T cell receptor beta chains were read from a single sample in a study of T cell responses to AZD1222 COVID-19 vaccine. This table comes from immunoSEQ multiplex PCR, and its TCRdb copy is limited to in-frame clones, with some not included. In the table there are 130,000 to 150,000 clones, approximately 88% of which are singletons. This specimen was peripheral blood, taken on day 0 of AZD1222 vaccination. The receptors shown here come from an adult in good health. CDR3s include the opening cysteine and the closing phenylalanine or tryptophan. A D gene is named only where the DNA matches it firmly. Expanded clones are given a class, and other clones once, few, many or no size at all.

>TRBJ2-7|NA|NA|TRBV5-4
TGTGCCAGCAGCTTAGATGAGTCAGCCTACGAGCAGTACTTC
CASSLDESAYEQYF
>TRBJ2-7|NA|few|TRBV4-2
TGTGCCAGCAGCCAAGTGGCTAGCCCCTACGAGCAGTACTTC
CASSQVASPYEQYF
>TRBJ1-4|NA|NA|TRBV6-1
TGTGCCAGCGGGGATCGGGGTGAAAAACTGTTTTTT
CASGDRGEKLFF
>TRBJ2-5|TRBD1|NA|TRBV7-7
TGTGCTAGCAGCTTTGGGGGGACAGGGTCAAAGACCCAGTACTTC
CASSFGGTGSKTQYF
>TRBJ2-3|TRBD1|NA|TRBV5-1
TGCGCCAGCAGTAGGAGGACAGGGGCGTCAGATACGCAGTATTTT
CASSRRTGASDTQYF
>TRBJ2-1|TRBD2|NA|TRBV7-2
TGTGCCAGCACCCCGACTCGGGGGGGCTCCTACAATGAGCAGTTCTTC
CASTPTRGGSYNEQFF
>TRBJ2-7|NA|NA|TRBV18
TGTGCCAGCTCACCGATGAGCATCCCCAACGAGCAGTACTTC
CASSPMSIPNEQYF
>TRBJ1-5|TRBD1|NA|TRBV5-1
TGCGCCAGCAGCCCCGACAGGGGCAATCAGCCCCAGCATTTT
CASSPDRGNQPQHF
>TRBJ2-3|TRBD1|NA|TRBV7-9
TGTGCCAGCAGCCACCGACAGGGATTACCGGGCACAGATACGCAGTATTTT
CASSHRQGLPGTDTQYF
>TRBJ2-5|TRBD2|NA|TRBV19
TGTGCCAGTACTCCCCGGTTGACTAGCGGGGAAGAGACCCAGTACTTC
CASTPRLTSGEETQYF
>TRBJ2-7|NA|NA|TRBV6-5
TGTGCCAGCAGTTACGTAATCACCCGGAGGTCCTACGAGCAGTACTTC
CASSYVITRRSYEQYF
>TRBJ2-1|NA|NA|TRBV28
TGTGCCAGCGGACAGCCCAGCTCCTACAATGAGCAGTTCTTC
CASGQPSSYNEQFF
>TRBJ1-5|NA|NA|TRBV6-2/TRBV6-3
TGTGCCAGCAGTTACCCGGCAACTAACCAGCCCCAGCATTTT
CASSYPATNQPQHF
>TRBJ2-1|NA|NA|TRBV5-4
TGTGCCAGCAGCTCCCCCTTGAAGTACAATGAGCAGTTCTTC
CASSSPLKYNEQFF
>TRBJ1-3|NA|NA|TRBV3-1/TRBV3-2
TGTGCCAGCAGCCAAGGAATTAGGGGATACACCATATATTTT
CASSQGIRGYTIYF
>TRBJ2-3|NA|NA|TRBV4-3
TGCGCCAGCAGCCAAGCACAGAGCACAGATACGCAGTATTTT
CASSQAQSTDTQYF
>TRBJ1-4|NA|NA|TRBV24-1
TGTGCCACCAGTGATTTGAGAGCTCCTGAAAAACTGTTTTTT
CATSDLRAPEKLFF
>TRBJ2-7|NA|NA|TRBV2
TGTGCCAGCAATTTGGCGAGCTACGAGCAGTACTTC
CASNLASYEQYF
>TRBJ1-1|NA|NA|TRBV7-9
TGTGCCAGCAGCCCTGTGAACACTGAAGCTTTCTTT
CASSPVNTEAFF
>TRBJ1-5|NA|NA|TRBV2
TGTGCCAGCACCCTAGGGGGGCGCGGGCCCCAGCATTTT
CASTLGGRGPQHF
>TRBJ1-3|NA|NA|TRBV5-4
TGTGCCAGCAGCTTGGGTCGCAGCTCTGGAAACACCATATATTTT
CASSLGRSSGNTIYF
>TRBJ2-1|NA|NA|TRBV9
TGTGCCAGCAGCGTAACTCTGGGGTTTGATAATGAGCAGTTCTTC
CASSVTLGFDNEQFF
>TRBJ2-7|NA|once|TRBV27
TGTGCCAGCAGCCACCTCGGACTTACGCTCTACGAGCAGTACTTC
CASSHLGLTLYEQYF
>TRBJ2-1|TRBD2|NA|TRBV2
TGTGCCAGCAGTGAAGCTCGTGGCGGGAGAAGCTACAATGAGCAGTTCTTC
CASSEARGGRSYNEQFF
>TRBJ2-7|TRBD2|NA|TRBV14
TGTGCCAGCAGCCCAAGCGGGAGGGCTTACGAGCAGTACTTC
CASSPSGRAYEQYF
>TRBJ1-1|NA|NA|TRBV5-1
TGCGCCAGCAGCTTGGATACGGGGCCATACACTGAAGCTTTCTTT
CASSLDTGPYTEAFF
>TRBJ2-5|TRBD2|NA|TRBV7-9
TGTGCCAGCAGCCCCTGGGGAACTAGCGGGAGTCGGGTGGAGACCCAGTACTTC
CASSPWGTSGSRVETQYF
>TRBJ2-5|NA|NA|TRBV7-8
TGTGCCAGCAGCTTAGGTGGGGGGACCAACCAAGAGACCCAGTACTTC
CASSLGGGTNQETQYF
>TRBJ1-2|NA|NA|TRBV28
TGTGCCAGCAGGGTTACAGGGAACTATGGCTACACCTTC
CASRVTGNYGYTF
>TRBJ2-5|TRBD2|NA|TRBV3-1/TRBV3-2
TGTGCCAGCAGCCCTACCTTAGCGGGAGCGGAGACCCAGTACTTC
CASSPTLAGAETQYF
>TRBJ1-2|TRBD1|NA|TRBV5-8
TGTGCCAGCAGCCTGGACAGGGCCTATGGCTACACCTTC
CASSLDRAYGYTF
>TRBJ1-2|NA|NA|TRBV25-1
TGTGCCAGCAGTGAATGGGGGGCAACGTATGGCTACACCTTC
CASSEWGATYGYTF
>TRBJ1-5|TRBD1|NA|TRBV28
TGTGCCAGCAGTTATAGCAGGGGCAGGGGGCAGCCCCAGCATTTT
CASSYSRGRGQPQHF
>TRBJ2-7|NA|NA|TRBV28
TGTGCCAGCAGGACCGACAGCTCCTACGAGCAGTACTTC
CASRTDSSYEQYF
>TRBJ1-5|NA|NA|TRBV28
TGTGCCAGCAGTTGGGGCGGAAGCAATCAGCCCCAGCATTTT
CASSWGGSNQPQHF
>TRBJ2-1|NA|NA|TRBV7-9
TGTGCCAGCAGCTTAGGGGACTCCCTGGACGATGAGCAGTTCTTC
CASSLGDSLDDEQFF
>TRBJ2-3|TRBD2|NA|TRBV18
TGTGCCAGCTCAGCGGGCCCGGGACTAGCGTCCAGGGATACGCAGTATTTT
CASSAGPGLASRDTQYF
>TRBJ1-6|NA|NA|TRBV2
TGTGCCAGCACCCAAGGTGGGGGGTCTAATTCACCCCTCCACTTT
CASTQGGGSNSPLHF
>TRBJ1-6|TRBD1|NA|TRBV28
TGTGCCACGGACCAAGGGACAGCTAATTCACCCCTCCACTTT
CATDQGTANSPLHF
>TRBJ1-3|NA|NA|TRBV30
TGTGCCTGGAGTAGATCACGGGGGCCGTCTGGAAACACCATATATTTT
CAWSRSRGPSGNTIYF
>TRBJ2-3|NA|few|TRBV6-1
TGTGCCAGCAATGGAAGGGGACGGGGAAATACGCAGTATTTT
CASNGRGRGNTQYF
>TRBJ2-5|NA|once|TRBV4-1
TGCGCCAGCAGCCAATCGACCCAGGGATGGACCCAGTACTTC
CASSQSTQGWTQYF
>TRBJ1-1|NA|NA|TRBV11-1
TGTGCCAGCAGCGCGGGACCCGGGATCACTGAAGCTTTCTTT
CASSAGPGITEAFF
>TRBJ1-2|NA|NA|TRBV18
TGTGCCAGCTCACCACCCGGGTTGGGGGTTAGGGACTATGGCTACACCTTC
CASSPPGLGVRDYGYTF
>TRBJ2-2|NA|NA|TRBV24-1
TGTGCCACCAGTGATTTGCGAGGCCGGGAGCTGTTTTTT
CATSDLRGRELFF
>TRBJ1-2|NA|NA|TRBV2
TGTGCCAGCAGTGCGGAGGCTAACTATGGCTACACCTTC
CASSAEANYGYTF
>TRBJ1-1|TRBD1|NA|TRBV13
TGTGCCAGCAGCTTGACAGGGGTGAACACTGAAGCTTTCTTT
CASSLTGVNTEAFF
>TRBJ2-7|NA|NA|TRBV7-2
TGTGCCAGCAGCTTAGTGCTCGACAGCTCCTACGAGCAGTACTTC
CASSLVLDSSYEQYF
>TRBJ2-7|NA|NA|TRBV28
TGTGCCAGCACCCCCCGGCCGCCGGCCTACGAGCAGTACTTC
CASTPRPPAYEQYF
>TRBJ2-3|TRBD1|NA|TRBV7-3
TGTGCCAGCTCGAAGGGTGCCGGGACAGGCCTTACAGATACGCAGTATTTT
CASSKGAGTGLTDTQYF
>TRBJ2-7|NA|NA|TRBV29-1
TGCAGCGTTGGGGGCGACCCCTACGAGCAGTACTTC
CSVGGDPYEQYF
>TRBJ2-7|TRBD2|NA|TRBV24-1
TGTGCCACCAGTGGCTCCGGGAGGGGCTACGAGCAGTACTTC
CATSGSGRGYEQYF
>TRBJ1-6|NA|NA|TRBV6-5
TGTGCCAGCACGGGGGCAGGGTATAATTCACCCCTCCACTTT
CASTGAGYNSPLHF
>TRBJ2-1|NA|NA|TRBV3-1/TRBV3-2
TGTGCCAGCAGCGGCGGGACTGGGACATACAATGAGCAGTTCTTC
CASSGGTGTYNEQFF
>TRBJ2-1|TRBD2|NA|TRBV7-2
TGTGCCAGCAGCTTGCGGGAGGGCCCAAGCAATGAGCAGTTCTTC
CASSLREGPSNEQFF
>TRBJ2-7|NA|NA|TRBV13
TGTGCCAGCAGCTTAGACAGAGACTACGAGCAGTACTTC
CASSLDRDYEQYF
>TRBJ2-5|TRBD2|NA|TRBV6-2/TRBV6-3
TGTGCCAGCAGTTACGCTAGCGGGAGGGGCCAAGAGACCCAGTACTTC
CASSYASGRGQETQYF
>TRBJ1-1|NA|NA|TRBV13
TGTGCCAGCAGCCGGACGGCCCTAGAAGCTTTCTTT
CASSRTALEAFF
>TRBJ1-5|NA|NA|TRBV28
TGTGCCAGCAGTCCCGGGGGGGGGCGCGATCAGCCCCAGCATTTT
CASSPGGGRDQPQHF